The 18 T cell receptor beta chains below were found in one sample sequenced in a study of T cell changes during pregnancy in multiple sclerosis. TCRdb keeps only in-frame clones here, not all; method: immunoSEQ multiplex PCR. The sample comprises 80,000 to 100,000 clones, around 92% of which are singletons, and 2.6% rests with the top ten. The material was peripheral blood, obtained in the first trimester of pregnancy. The receptors stem from a female donor with multiple sclerosis, enrolled in a pregnancy study.

This clone appeared a single time. The chain has TRBV28 and TRBJ2-7, with D unresolved. The CDR3 is made up of 14 amino acids. Germline V gene sequence: CDR1 MDHEN, CDR2 SYDVKM. V lost 5 bases and J lost 7, with 18 bases in between. The CDR3 nucleotides are TGTGCCAGCAGTCCCCCTCCCGGAGTCATAGAGCAGTACTTC. Protein sequence: CASSPPPGVIEQYF.

This clone was seen only once. The chain couples TRBV6-5 to TRBJ2-6, with D hard to call. CDR3 length: 14 amino acids. The germline CDR1 and CDR2 sequences are MNHEY and SVGAGI. V lost 6 bases to trimming and J lost 4 bases, with 10 bases between them. CDR3 loop: CASSPYSGANVLTF. CDR3 coding DNA: TGTGCCAGCAGCCCCTACTCCGGGGCCAACGTCCTGACTTTC.

The chain has TRBV7-2 and TRBJ2-7, with a weak D call TRBD1 (5 bases). From germline, CDR1 is SGHTA and CDR2 FQGNSA. Between the trimmed V and J ends, which lost 2 bases and 6 bases, there was a span of 14 bases. This CDR3 is 14 amino acids long. The CDR3 DNA sequence: TGTGCCAGCAGCTTAACCAGGGCCCGATCCGAGCAGTACTTC. It encodes CASSLTRARSEQYF.

The chain employs TRBV7-9 and TRBJ1-4, with TRBD1 matching 8 bases. In germline, CDR1 is SEHNR, CDR2 FQNEAQ (reference sequence). V shed 5 bases and J 8 bases; nucleotides not matched to a gene: 7. This CDR3 has 14 amino acids. The CDR3 is CASSPSTGDEKLFF. CDR3 DNA: TGTGCCAGCAGCCCTTCGACAGGGGACGAAAAACTGTTTTTT.

The chain is built from TRBV5-1 and TRBJ2-5; 7 nucleotides agree with TRBD2. Trimming removed 8 bases from V and 6 bases from J; junction bases left unmatched: 10. Germline loops: CDR1 SGHRS, CDR2 YFSETQ. The length of the CDR3 is 13 residues. CDR3 DNA sequence: TGCGCCAGTACCCCTCGGGGAGGGCAGACCCAGTACTTC. This codes for CASTPRGGQTQYF.

The genes are TRBV6-5 and TRBJ2-7; 12 nucleotides match TRBD2. CDR1 and CDR2 (germline): MNHEY, SVGAGI. The CDR3 runs to 15 residues. The V gene end was trimmed by 10 bases and the J gene end by 8 bases; junction bases not matched to a gene: 15. The CDR3 here is CATSLLLAGGGQQYF. The CDR3 nucleotides are TGTGCCACCTCACTCCTACTAGCGGGAGGAGGGCAGCAGTACTTC.

The chain couples TRBV15 to TRBJ2-1; maybe TRBD1 (6 bases). CDR1 is LNHNV, CDR2 YYDKDF, per germline (reference sequence). This CDR3 has 13 residues. Trimming stripped 6 bases from V and 4 bases from J, with 10 bases between. The CDR3 loop is CATRGANYNEQFF. DNA for the CDR3: TGTGCCACCAGGGGGGCTAATTACAATGAGCAGTTCTTC.

This clone is a singleton in its sample. V is TRBV7-6 and J is TRBJ1-4; 12 bases agree with TRBD1. Germline V CDR1 and CDR2: SGHVS, FNYEAQ. This CDR3 region has 15 residues. J was trimmed by 11 bases and V by 2 bases; bases with no gene match: 6. The CDR3 DNA reads as TGTGCCAGCAGCTTAAATACGGGACAGGGGGCGAAACTGTTTTTT. The encoded protein is CASSLNTGQGAKLFF.

This clone was seen a few times. The chain is built from TRBV7-9 and TRBJ2-2; TRBD1 agrees at 9 bases. The J segment lost 7 bases and the V segment lost 4 bases, leaving 4 bases of the junction unmatched. Per the germline V gene, CDR1 is SEHNR and CDR2 is FQNEAQ (reference sequence). CDR3 size: 14 residues. CDR3 sequence: CASSSTGGIGELFF. CDR3 nucleotides: TGTGCCAGCAGCTCGACAGGGGGGATCGGGGAGCTGTTTTTT.

This clone has only one observation. The chain carries TRBV2 and TRBJ2-7, with 7 bases aligning to TRBD1. Looked up from germline, CDR1 is SNHLY and CDR2 is FYNNEI. The CDR3 loop spans 12 amino acids. The V segment lost 7 bases and the J segment 3 bases; nucleotides outside the gene matches: 3. The CDR3, as DNA: TGTGCCAGCACCGACAGGGTCTACGAGCAGTACTTC. Protein product: CASTDRVYEQYF.

The CDR3 DNA sequence: TGTGCCAGCAGCTTAGGCTCAGGGGCCTACGAGCAGTACTTC. This encodes CASSLGSGAYEQYF. The chain recombines TRBV13 with TRBJ2-7; D possibly corresponds to TRBD1 (6 bases). The CDR3 extends over 14 amino acids. Germline V CDR1 and CDR2: PRHDT, FYEKMQ (reference sequence). V was clipped by 0 bases and J by 2 bases, with 8 bases between them.

The rearrangement uses TRBV5-4 and TRBJ2-3, with TRBD2 identical over 13 bases. Trimming cost V 4 bases and J 3 bases; bases outside gene matches: 5. Germline-derived CDR1 and CDR2 are SGHNT and YYREEE (reference sequence). The CDR3 consists of 16 residues. CDR3 residues: CASSGGLAGVTDTQYF. CDR3 in DNA: TGTGCCAGCAGCGGAGGACTAGCGGGAGTGACAGATACGCAGTATTTT. Full variable domain (missing parts from reference TRBV5-4 and TRBJ2-3): ETGVTQSPTHLIKTRGQQVTLRCSSQSGHNTVSWYQQALGQGPQFIFQYYREEENGRGNFPPRFSGLQFPNYSSELNVNALELDDSALYLCASSGGLAGVTDTQYFGPGTRLTVL.

The rearrangement uses TRBV7-8 and TRBJ1-2; possibly TRBD1 for D (5 bases). Germline lookup yields CDR1 SGHVS and CDR2 FQNEAQ. This CDR3 is built from 13 residues. Trimming took off 3 bases at V and 7 bases at J, with 12 bases between the two ends. The chain's CDR3 is CASSLGTGGGYTF. The CDR3, as DNA: TGTGCCAGCAGCTTGGGGACGGGAGGTGGCTACACCTTC.

A single count supports this clone. The V call is TRBV28, the J call TRBJ1-3; D call uncertain. This CDR3 contains 16 residues. V was pared by 7 bases and J by 0 bases, with 16 bases between. CDR1 and CDR2 (germline): MDHEN, SYDVKM. CDR3 region: CASTDGASLSGNTIYF. CDR3 sequence (DNA): TGTGCCAGCACCGACGGAGCTTCTCTCTCTGGAAACACCATATATTTT. Looking up the rest from reference TRBV28 and TRBJ1-3 gives the full variable domain: DVKVTQSSRYLVKRTGEKVFLECVQDMDHENMFWYRQDPGLGLRLIYFSYDVKMKEKGDIPEGYSVSREKKERFSLILESASTNQTSMYLCASTDGASLSGNTIYFGEGSWLTVV.

CDR3 amino acids: CASSSGGTEAFF. The CDR3 bases are TGTGCCAGCAGCAGTGGGGGGACTGAAGCTTTCTTT. The chain joins TRBV19 to TRBJ1-1; perhaps TRBD1 as D (5 bases). Trimming took 9 bases from V and 5 from J, leaving 13 bases between them. Germline V gene lookup returns CDR1 LNHDA and CDR2 SQIVND (reference sequence). The CDR3 spans 12 residues.

This clone was counted between two and nine times. The chain links TRBV7-8 to TRBJ2-2; TRBD2 agrees at 11 bases. J gave up 5 bases and V 5 bases, and 7 bases lay outside the gene matches. The CDR3 has 16 residues. Per the germline V gene, CDR1 is SGHVS and CDR2 is FQNEAQ. CDR3 DNA: TGTGCCAGCAGCCGTGGGGTAGCGGGAGGGACCGGGGAGCTGTTTTTT. It specifies CASSRGVAGGTGELFF.

This chain joins TRBV6-4 and TRBJ2-7; tentatively, D is TRBD1 (5 bases). The CDR3 runs 14 residues. Trimming took 2 bases from V and 3 from J, leaving 11 bases between them. Germline V gene sequence: CDR1 MRHNA, CDR2 SNTAGT. CDR3 in DNA: TGTGCCAGCAGTGACCGCAGGGTCATCTACGAGCAGTACTTC. It codes for CASSDRRVIYEQYF.

This clone is a singleton in its sample. The V gene is TRBV27, the J gene TRBJ2-2; a possible D gene is TRBD1 (6 bases). Between the trimmed V and J ends, which lost 6 bases and 6 bases, there was a span of 20 bases. This CDR3 is built from 16 residues. In germline, CDR1 is MNHEY, CDR2 SMNVEV (reference sequence). The CDR3 DNA is TGTGCCAGCAGCTCCTACCAGGGGATATCGTCCGGGGAGCTGTTTTTT. Translation gives CASSSYQGISSGELFF.